This T cell receptor (beta chain) emerged from a study of cytomegalovirus exposure and HLA in healthy donors. Study-level background: It was reported in a later analysis that the same platform had been used for the approximately 120 validation repertoires as for the approximately 700 first-cohort repertoires.

As regards this clone: Its antigen remains unknown.

From germline, CDR1 is SEHNR and CDR2 FQNEAQ (reference sequence). The CDR3 has 16 amino acids. V gave up 7 bases and J gave up 5 bases, with 22 bases separating them. General study results and limits: A list of 150 to 200 TCR beta chains associated with cytomegalovirus was given.

This table comes from immunoSEQ multiplex PCR, and its TCRdb copy is limited to in-frame clones, with some not included. The sample lists about 110,000 clones, around 82% seen once, with 3% in the top ten. V and J are TRBV7-9 and TRBJ2-3; perhaps TRBD2 as D (5 bases). The receptor's source is a young woman in good health and CMV-seronegative. The sequenced material came from PBMCs. DNA for the CDR3: TGTGCCAGCACCACAACGCTTCTAGCAATGGGAGATACGCAGTATTTT. Its translation: CASTTTLLAMGDTQYF.